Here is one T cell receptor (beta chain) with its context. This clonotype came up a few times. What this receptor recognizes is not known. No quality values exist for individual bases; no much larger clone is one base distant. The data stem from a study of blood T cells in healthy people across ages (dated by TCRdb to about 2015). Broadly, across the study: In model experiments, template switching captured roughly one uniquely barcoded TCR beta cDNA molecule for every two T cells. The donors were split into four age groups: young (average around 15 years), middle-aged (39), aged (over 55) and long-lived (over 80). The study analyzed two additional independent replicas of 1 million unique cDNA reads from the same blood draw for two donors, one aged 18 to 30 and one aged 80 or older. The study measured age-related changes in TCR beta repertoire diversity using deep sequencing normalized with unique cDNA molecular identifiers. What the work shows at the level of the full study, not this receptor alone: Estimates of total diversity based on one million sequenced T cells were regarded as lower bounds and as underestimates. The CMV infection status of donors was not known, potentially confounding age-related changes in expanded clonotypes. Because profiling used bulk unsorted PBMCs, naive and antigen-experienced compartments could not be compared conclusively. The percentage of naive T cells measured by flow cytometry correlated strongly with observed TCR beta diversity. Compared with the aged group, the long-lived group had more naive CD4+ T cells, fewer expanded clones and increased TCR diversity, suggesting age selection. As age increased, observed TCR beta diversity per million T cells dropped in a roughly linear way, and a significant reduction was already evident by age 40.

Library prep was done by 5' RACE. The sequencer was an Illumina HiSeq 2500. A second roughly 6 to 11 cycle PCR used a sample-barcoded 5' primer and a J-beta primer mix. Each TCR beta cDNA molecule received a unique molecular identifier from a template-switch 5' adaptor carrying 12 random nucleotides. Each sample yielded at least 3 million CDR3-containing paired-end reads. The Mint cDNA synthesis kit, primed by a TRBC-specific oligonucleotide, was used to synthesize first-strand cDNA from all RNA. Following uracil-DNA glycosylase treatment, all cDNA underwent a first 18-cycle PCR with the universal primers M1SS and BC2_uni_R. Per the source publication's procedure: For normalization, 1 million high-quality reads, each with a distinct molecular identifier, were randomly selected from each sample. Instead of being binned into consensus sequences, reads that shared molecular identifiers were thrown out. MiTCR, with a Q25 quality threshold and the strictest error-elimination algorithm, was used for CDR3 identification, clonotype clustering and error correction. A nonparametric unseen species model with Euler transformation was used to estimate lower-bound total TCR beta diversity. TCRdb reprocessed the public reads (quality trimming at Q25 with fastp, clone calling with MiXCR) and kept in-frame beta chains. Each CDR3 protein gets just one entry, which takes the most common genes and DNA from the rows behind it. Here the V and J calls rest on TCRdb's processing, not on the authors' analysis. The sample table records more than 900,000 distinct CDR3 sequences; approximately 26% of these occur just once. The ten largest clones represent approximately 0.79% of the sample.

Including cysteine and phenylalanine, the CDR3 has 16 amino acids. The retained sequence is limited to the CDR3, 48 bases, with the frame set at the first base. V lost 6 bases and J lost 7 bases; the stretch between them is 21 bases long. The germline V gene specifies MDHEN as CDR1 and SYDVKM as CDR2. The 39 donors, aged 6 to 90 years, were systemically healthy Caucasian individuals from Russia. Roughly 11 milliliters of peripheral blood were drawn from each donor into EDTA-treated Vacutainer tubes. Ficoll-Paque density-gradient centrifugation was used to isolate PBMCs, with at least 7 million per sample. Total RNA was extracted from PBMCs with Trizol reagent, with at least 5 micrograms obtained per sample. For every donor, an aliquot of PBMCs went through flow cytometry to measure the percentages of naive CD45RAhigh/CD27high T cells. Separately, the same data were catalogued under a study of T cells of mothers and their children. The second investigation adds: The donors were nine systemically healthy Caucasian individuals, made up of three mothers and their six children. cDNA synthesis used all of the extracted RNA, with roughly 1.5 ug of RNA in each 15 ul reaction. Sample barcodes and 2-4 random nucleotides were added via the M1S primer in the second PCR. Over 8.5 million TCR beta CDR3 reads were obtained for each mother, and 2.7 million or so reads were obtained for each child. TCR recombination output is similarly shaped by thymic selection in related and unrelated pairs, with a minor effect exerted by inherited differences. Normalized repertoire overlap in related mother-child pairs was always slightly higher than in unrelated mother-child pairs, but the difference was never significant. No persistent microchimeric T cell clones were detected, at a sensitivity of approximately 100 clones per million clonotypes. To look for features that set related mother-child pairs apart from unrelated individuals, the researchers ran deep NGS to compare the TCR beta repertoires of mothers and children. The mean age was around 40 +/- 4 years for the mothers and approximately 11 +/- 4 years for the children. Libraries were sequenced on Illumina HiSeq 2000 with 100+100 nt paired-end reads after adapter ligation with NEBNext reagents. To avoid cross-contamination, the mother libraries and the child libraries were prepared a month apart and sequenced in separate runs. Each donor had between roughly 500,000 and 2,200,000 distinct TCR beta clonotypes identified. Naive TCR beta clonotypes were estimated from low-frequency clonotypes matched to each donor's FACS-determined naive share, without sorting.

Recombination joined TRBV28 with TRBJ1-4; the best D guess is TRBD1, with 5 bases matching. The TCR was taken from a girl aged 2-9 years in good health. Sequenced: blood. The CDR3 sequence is CASRLGSGGRIEKLFF. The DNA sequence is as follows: TGTGCCAGCAGACTAGGGTCGGGGGGGAGGATTGAAAAACTGTTTTTT.